These 5 T cell receptor beta chains share one sample of origin, sequenced in a study of blood T cell repertoires in COVID-19. Method: immunoSEQ multiplex PCR; TCRdb's copy keeps in-frame clones and lacks some. This table has roughly 100,000 clones, 85% to 90% appearing once. Sequencing was done on a sample of peripheral blood. Receptor source: a man aged 50-60 years with acute or convalescent COVID-19.

V is TRBV7-9 and J is TRBJ1-2; tentative D call: TRBD1 (6 bases). The CDR3 extends over 15 amino acids. CDR1 and CDR2 from the germline V gene are SEHNR and FQNEAQ (reference sequence). The V end lost 5 bases, the J end lost 0 bases, and 13 bases lay between the germline ends. The CDR3 nucleotides read TGTGCCAGCAGCCTGACAGGCCAAGCTAACTATGGCTACACCTTC. It specifies CASSLTGQANYGYTF.

CDR3 bases: TGTGCCAGCAGCCTTAGCACAGATACGCAGTATTTT. This codes for CASSLSTDTQYF. V gene TRBV7-6 combines with J gene TRBJ2-3; D unresolved. The CDR3 length is 12 residues. V lost 5 bases to trimming and J lost 0 bases, with 3 bases between them. Looked up from germline, CDR1 is SGHVS and CDR2 is FNYEAQ. Full variable domain (remainder filled in from reference TRBV7-6 and TRBJ2-3): GAGVSQSPRYKVTKRGQDVALRCDPISGHVSLYWYRQALGQGPEFLTYFNYEAQQDKSGLPNDRFSAERPEGSISTLTIQRTEQRDSAMYRCASSLSTDTQYFGPGTRLTVL.

This chain connects TRBV15 to TRBJ2-2; tentatively, D is TRBD2 (5 bases). Germline values: CDR1 LNHNV, CDR2 YYDKDF (reference sequence). Trimming shortened V by 0 bases and J by 0 bases, and 11 bases separated the two germline ends. CDR3 length: 17 residues. The CDR3 sequence: CATSREQRGPNTGELFF. The DNA for the CDR3 is TGTGCCACCAGCAGAGAACAACGCGGGCCGAACACCGGGGAGCTGTTTTTT.

This chain links TRBV18 with TRBJ2-5, with 7 nucleotides matching TRBD2. V shed 3 bases, J shed 2 bases, and the junction held 9 bases outside the gene matches. The germline CDR1 and CDR2 sequences are KGHSH and LQKENI. The CDR3 length is 16 residues. CDR3 sequence: CASSPQSAGVQETQYF. The CDR3 DNA reads as TGTGCCAGCTCACCCCAGTCCGCGGGAGTACAAGAGACCCAGTACTTC.

Worth noting for this clone: In the same sample, other DNA sequences code for this CDR3. J is TRBJ2-5 and V is TRBV5-1; D gene uncertain. This CDR3 contains 13 residues. The germline V gene encodes CDR1 SGHRS and CDR2 YFSETQ. Trimming took off 0 bases at V and 2 bases at J, with 5 bases between the two ends. The CDR3 is CASSLGQQETQYF. The DNA for the CDR3 is TGCGCCAGCAGCTTGGGGCAACAAGAGACCCAGTACTTC.